Sequencing of this TCR beta chain was carried out in a study of blood T cell repertoires in COVID-19. Study as a whole: Both acute and convalescent COVID-19 samples were obtained from the United States, Italy and Spain. The cDNA or gDNA used as material had been derived from T cells, B-cell-depleted T cells, or PBMCs.

Participants reported their clinical history, and cohort assignment relied on those reports. Among Cohort 3 donors, those recovered had two negative PCRs, clearance, or symptom resolution. Clones were read by immunoSEQ multiplex PCR, and TCRdb kept only the in-frame ones, dropping some. The table has around 300,000 clones, approximately 88% seen once; the top ten hold less than 6.5%. Germline CDR1 SGHRS, CDR2 YFSETQ. The CDR3 covers 14 residues. V was clipped by 5 bases and J by 1 base; unmatched bases: 1. Source material: PBMCs or T cells enriched from blood (not recorded which). The chain is built from TRBV5-1 and TRBJ2-2; 8 nucleotides line up with TRBD1. The receptor comes from a young man who had recovered from COVID-19. The CDR3 loop is CASRGTGNTGELFF. The CDR3, as DNA: TGCGCCAGCAGAGGGACAGGGAACACCGGGGAGCTGTTTTTT.